The T cell receptor (beta chain) under discussion was sequenced for a study of cytomegalovirus exposure and HLA in healthy donors. Comment on this clone: Its antigen is as yet unknown.

PCR used 60 Vbeta primers and 13 Jbeta primers. Data came from immunoSEQ multiplex PCR; TCRdb stores just in-frame clones and leaves some out. The table shows around 150,000 clones, with around 68% occurring only once. Study findings and constraints: It was likely that a cluster of highly shared sequence variants was a sequencing artifact. The study designated some 180 TCR beta chains cytomegalovirus-associated. In vitro confirmation showed a few CMV-associated chains to be CMV antigen specific. Upon later analysis, TCR association rates were observed to vary by HLA locus, being highest for DRB1 and lowest for HLA-C.

The CDR3 sequence is 14 residues long. Trimming at V came to 4 bases and at J to 0 bases, leaving 4 bases not matched to a gene. Germline assignment: CDR1 SGHRS and CDR2 YFSETQ. This clonotype was obtained from a man aged 50-59 years in good health and CMV-seronegative. V and J are TRBV5-1 and TRBJ2-7; 7 positions match TRBD1. The sequencing input was PBMCs. The CDR3 sequence: CASSLDRYSYEQYF. The CDR3 DNA reads TGCGCCAGCAGCCTGGACAGGTACTCCTACGAGCAGTACTTC.